The 30 T cell receptor beta chains given below trace back to one sample, sequenced in a study of PD-1 blockade in mismatch repair-deficient tumors. The protocol was immunoSEQ multiplex PCR, while the TCRdb copy is restricted to in-frame clones and leaves out a portion. The data hold 15,000 to 25,000 clones, with about four fifths observed a single time. The sequences come from PBMCs, collected 52 weeks after starting pembrolizumab. The receptors shown here come from an adult with mismatch repair-deficient cancer.

The gene calls are TRBV6-5 and TRBJ2-3; 7 bases line up with TRBD2. V shed 2 bases, J shed 6 bases, and the junction held 5 bases outside the gene matches. The CDR3 spans 14 residues. CDR1 is MNHEY, CDR2 SVGAGI, per germline. The CDR3 here is CASSYPGGADTQYF. In DNA form, the CDR3 reads TGTGCCAGCAGTTACCCGGGGGGAGCGGATACGCAGTATTTT.

CDR3 in DNA: TGTGCCAGCAGCGCAAGTAACGGACTAGCCTTTAATGAGCAGTTCTTC. Translating it yields CASSASNGLAFNEQFF. The V gene is TRBV9, the J gene TRBJ2-1, with TRBD2 matching over 8 bases. Per the germline V gene, CDR1 is SGDLS and CDR2 is YYNGEE. The CDR3 runs to 16 residues. V trimming: 3 bases; J trimming: 7 bases; junction bases outside the gene matches: 12. The variable domain in full, with the rest retrieved from reference TRBV9 and TRBJ2-1, is DSGVTQTPKHLITATGQRVTLRCSPRSGDLSVYWYQQSLDQGLQFLIQYYNGEERAKGNILERFSAQQFPDLHSELNLSSLELGDSALYFCASSASNGLAFNEQFFGPGTRLTVL.

The chain employs TRBV7-9 and TRBJ2-1, with TRBD2 identical over 11 bases. From germline, CDR1 is SEHNR and CDR2 FQNEAQ (reference sequence). Trimming took 8 bases from V and 1 from J; bases not matched to a gene: 4. The CDR3 spans 15 residues. CDR3 nucleotide sequence: TGTGCCAGCCTTAGCGGGAGGGCGTCCTACAATGAGCAGTTCTTC. Amino acids: CASLSGRASYNEQFF.

A single count supports this clone. The chain links TRBV5-4 to TRBJ2-1; 10 nucleotides agree with TRBD2. CDR1 SGHNT and CDR2 YYREEE come from the germline V gene (reference sequence). The CDR3 length is 16 residues. V lost 4 bases and J lost 7; bases outside the gene matches: 11. This CDR3 reads CASSPYTGTSVNEQFF. Written as DNA, the CDR3 is TGTGCCAGCAGCCCTTACACCGGGACTAGCGTTAATGAGCAGTTCTTC. Looking up the rest from reference TRBV5-4 and TRBJ2-1 gives the full variable domain: ETGVTQSPTHLIKTRGQQVTLRCSSQSGHNTVSWYQQALGQGPQFIFQYYREEENGRGNFPPRFSGLQFPNYSSELNVNALELDDSALYLCASSPYTGTSVNEQFFGPGTRLTVL.

This clone occurred once. The rearrangement joins TRBV19 to TRBJ2-3, with TRBD2 identical over 16 bases. CDR1 and CDR2 from the germline V gene are LNHDA and SQIVND (reference sequence). V shed 7 bases, J shed 4 bases, and the junction held 14 bases outside the gene matches. The length of the CDR3 is 19 residues. The CDR3 sequence is CASKGKTGTSGRAADTQYF. In DNA form, the CDR3 reads TGTGCCAGTAAGGGGAAGACCGGGACTAGCGGGAGGGCTGCAGATACGCAGTATTTT.

The rearrangement links TRBV14 to TRBJ2-6; D is unresolved. This CDR3 spans 15 amino acids. V was shortened by 4 bases and J by 0 bases, with 7 bases between the two germline ends. In germline, CDR1 is SGHDN, CDR2 FVKESK. The CDR3 region has the DNA TGTGCCAGCAGCCTTCAGATCTCTGGGGCCAACGTCCTGACTTTC. This encodes CASSLQISGANVLTF.

This clone was recorded only once. The chain employs TRBV5-1 and TRBJ2-3, with 7 bases matching TRBD1. The V and J ends lost 5 bases and 4 bases, in that order; junction bases with no gene match: 10. The CDR3 is 15 amino acids. Germline CDR1 and CDR2: SGHRS and YFSETQ. The CDR3 reads CASRVNRGGADTQYF. In nucleotides, the CDR3 is TGCGCCAGCAGAGTGAACAGGGGCGGCGCAGATACGCAGTATTTT.

This rearrangement joins TRBV5-6 to TRBJ1-1; maybe TRBD1 (6 bases). Between the trimmed V and J ends, which lost 0 bases and 5 bases, there was a span of 14 bases. This CDR3 contains 15 residues. From germline, CDR1 is SGHDT and CDR2 YYEEEE. The CDR3 loop reads CASSLGPTGATEAFF. Here the CDR3 DNA reads TGTGCCAGCAGCTTGGGTCCGACAGGAGCTACTGAAGCTTTCTTT.

The chain is built from TRBV28 and TRBJ1-1; the D is unclear. The CDR3 contains 15 residues. CDR1 and CDR2 from the germline V gene are MDHEN and SYDVKM. V was pared by 5 bases and J by 0 bases, with 13 bases between. In DNA, the CDR3 is TGTGCCAGCAGTCCTCCCTACAGAATGAACACTGAAGCTTTCTTT. It translates to CASSPPYRMNTEAFF.

This rearrangement joins TRBV2 to TRBJ1-5; possible D gene TRBD1, 6 bases. CDR1 SNHLY and CDR2 FYNNEI come from the germline V gene. The CDR3 is 15 amino acids. The V end lost 6 bases, the J end lost 0 bases, and 12 bases lay between the germline ends. The CDR3 sequence: CASRQGWDSNQPQHF. The CDR3 bases are TGTGCCAGCAGACAGGGATGGGATAGCAATCAGCCCCAGCATTTT.

V gene TRBV11-2 combines with J gene TRBJ2-1; 9 bases agree with TRBD1. Per the germline V gene, CDR1 is SGHAT and CDR2 is FQNNGV. The CDR3 extends over 15 amino acids. The V segment lost 0 bases and the J segment 4 bases; nucleotides outside the gene matches: 1. The CDR3: CASSLEQGAYNEQFF. The CDR3 DNA follows: TGTGCCAGCAGCTTAGAACAGGGGGCATACAATGAGCAGTTCTTC.

V is TRBV29-1 and J is TRBJ2-4; 8 bases align to TRBD2. Germline CDR1 SQVTM, CDR2 ANQGSEA. J lost 5 bases, V lost 4 bases, and 10 bases had no gene match. This CDR3 has 15 residues. The CDR3 sequence: CSVAPSREVQNIQYF. CDR3 DNA sequence: TGCAGCGTTGCCCCATCGCGGGAGGTCCAAAACATTCAGTACTTC.

The chain uses TRBV5-1 and TRBJ1-1, with TRBD1 matching 9 bases. This CDR3 is built from 16 residues. The germline CDR1 and CDR2 sequences are SGHRS and YFSETQ. The junction had 7 bases not matched to a gene; V was cut back by 4 bases and J by 0 bases. CDR3 sequence: CASSPGQGNMNTEAFF. The DNA for the CDR3 is TGCGCCAGCAGCCCGGGACAGGGAAACATGAACACTGAAGCTTTCTTT.

This chain links TRBV6-1 with TRBJ2-7, with 10 bases that match TRBD2. This CDR3 has 16 residues. CDR1 is MNHNS and CDR2 is SASEGT in the germline V gene. The trim removed 3 bases at V and 5 bases at J, leaving 10 bases unmatched. The CDR3 loop is CASSEASGSIFNEQYF. CDR3 bases: TGTGCCAGCAGTGAGGCTAGCGGGAGTATCTTCAACGAGCAGTACTTC.

This clone was counted a single time. The chain links TRBV5-1 to TRBJ1-1; unclear D gene. The CDR3 is 13 amino acids. Trimming stripped 8 bases from V and 2 bases from J, with 13 bases between. Germline V gives CDR1 SGHRS, CDR2 YFSETQ. The CDR3 region has the DNA TGCGCCAGTAAGAGGGATGTAAACACTGAAGCTTTCTTT. Residues: CASKRDVNTEAFF.

V is TRBV11-2 and J is TRBJ1-4, with TRBD1 matching 9 bases. The J segment lost 5 bases and the V segment lost 4 bases, leaving 2 bases of the junction unmatched. The CDR3 sequence is 14 residues long. The germline V gene has CDR1 SGHAT and CDR2 FQNNGV. The CDR3 DNA reads as TGTGCCAGCAGCTGGGACAGGGTAAATGAAAAACTGTTTTTT. Translated: CASSWDRVNEKLFF.

In this sample, this clone turned up a few times. The chain recombines TRBV7-9 with TRBJ2-7; a weak D match, TRBD2 (5 bases). Germline CDR1 and CDR2: SEHNR and FQNEAQ (reference sequence). The CDR3 has 13 amino acids. V was cut by 3 bases and J by 5 bases, with 11 bases left in between. The DNA for the CDR3 is TGTGCCAGCAGCTTCGGACTTACCGACGAGCAGTACTTC. Its translation is CASSFGLTDEQYF. The full variable domain, its missing parts supplied by reference TRBV7-9 and TRBJ2-7, is DTGVSQNPRHKITKRGQNVTFRCDPISEHNRLYWYRQTLGQGPEFLTYFQNEAQLEKSRLLSDRFSAERPKGSFSTLEIQRTEQGDSAMYLCASSFGLTDEQYFGPGTRLTVT.

The CDR3 loop is CASSEWTGNGEKLFF. CDR3 DNA: TGTGCCAGCAGCGAGTGGACAGGGAATGGTGAAAAACTGTTTTTT. The V gene is TRBV9, the J gene TRBJ1-4, with TRBD1 identical over 8 bases. The CDR3 length is 15 residues. J was trimmed by 7 bases and V by 3 bases; bases with no gene match: 8. Germline CDR1 and CDR2: SGDLS and YYNGEE.

This clone was seen a handful of times. This chain joins TRBV2 and TRBJ2-7; TRBD2 agrees at 9 bases. Germline V gene data show CDR1 as SNHLY and CDR2 as FYNNEI. V shed 4 bases and J 2 bases; nucleotides not matched to a gene: 3. The CDR3 covers 14 residues. CDR3 sequence reads: CASSVVAGAYEQYF. For the CDR3, the DNA is TGTGCCAGCAGTGTAGTAGCGGGGGCCTACGAGCAGTACTTC.

The V call is TRBV7-9, the J call TRBJ1-2; the D is unclear. Germline loops: CDR1 SEHNR, CDR2 FQNEAQ (reference sequence). Deletions cut 5 bases from V and 6 bases from J, with 16 bases between. CDR3 length: 14 residues. The CDR3 nucleotides read TGTGCCAGCAGCCGATATACAACTAGGGATGGCTACACCTTC. It translates to CASSRYTTRDGYTF. Full variable domain (missing parts from reference TRBV7-9 and TRBJ1-2): DTGVSQNPRHKITKRGQNVTFRCDPISEHNRLYWYRQTLGQGPEFLTYFQNEAQLEKSRLLSDRFSAERPKGSFSTLEIQRTEQGDSAMYLCASSRYTTRDGYTFGSGTRLTVV.

The chain joins TRBV28 to TRBJ1-2, with D hard to call. There are 15 residues in the CDR3. Trimming removed 4 bases from V and 1 base from J, with 13 bases in between. In germline, CDR1 is MDHEN, CDR2 SYDVKM. The CDR3 nucleotides are TGTGCCAGCAGTTCCTCAGGTACACATAACTATGGCTACACCTTC. Translated: CASSSSGTHNYGYTF.

This clone was picked up one time. The chain uses TRBV6-4 and TRBJ1-1; 8 positions agree with TRBD1. The CDR3 extends over 18 amino acids. CDR1 is MRHNA, CDR2 SNTAGT, per germline. The V gene end was trimmed by 2 bases and the J gene end by 3 bases; junction bases not matched to a gene: 14. This CDR3 reads CASSDPAAPGQADTEAFF. The CDR3 DNA reads as TGTGCCAGCAGTGACCCCGCCGCCCCGGGACAGGCGGACACTGAAGCTTTCTTT.

The V gene is TRBV5-5, the J gene TRBJ1-2, with 12 bases aligning to TRBD1. This CDR3 has 17 amino acids. J gave up 4 bases and V 4 bases, and 11 bases lay outside the gene matches. Germline CDR1 and CDR2: SGHKS and YYEKEE (reference sequence). CDR3 amino acids: CASSLGTGGASVYGYTF. The CDR3 region has the DNA TGTGCCAGCAGCCTAGGGACAGGGGGCGCCTCTGTCTATGGCTACACCTTC.

This chain joins TRBV6-1 and TRBJ1-5; maybe TRBD1 (5 bases). The germline V and J ends were trimmed by 7 bases and 0 bases, with 10 bases remaining between them. From germline, CDR1 is MNHNS and CDR2 SASEGT. The CDR3 extends over 14 amino acids. In nucleotides, the CDR3 is TGTGCCAGCACCAGGACACTTAGCAATCAGCCCCAGCATTTT. Protein product: CASTRTLSNQPQHF.

CDR3 DNA sequence: TGCGCCAGCAGCTTGGGTTTAGCGGTCTCCACAGATACGCAGTATTTT. Its translation is CASSLGLAVSTDTQYF. The gene calls are TRBV5-1 and TRBJ2-3; possible D gene TRBD2, 6 bases. Germline V gene data show CDR1 as SGHRS and CDR2 as YFSETQ. The CDR3 length is 16 residues. V was cut by 0 bases and J by 2 bases, with 13 bases left in between.

The chain employs TRBV11-3 and TRBJ2-1, with D maybe TRBD2 (6 bases). Germline V lookup: CDR1 SGHNT, CDR2 YENEEA. CDR3 length equals 14 residues. Trimming shortened V by 3 bases and J by 2 bases, and 8 bases separated the two germline ends. CDR3 region: CASSFQRAYNEQFF. CDR3 DNA sequence: TGTGCCAGCAGCTTCCAGCGGGCCTACAATGAGCAGTTCTTC.

The J gene is TRBJ2-2, the V gene TRBV4-1, with D possibly TRBD1 on 5 matching bases. The CDR3 runs to 18 residues. Germline V gene lookup returns CDR1 MGHRA and CDR2 YSYEKL. V lost 4 bases, J lost 5 bases, and 23 bases lay in between. The CDR3 protein is CASSPILRRQGMTGELFF. CDR3 DNA: TGCGCCAGCAGCCCGATCCTGCGGCGGCAGGGTATGACCGGGGAGCTGTTTTTT.

V is TRBV7-2 and J is TRBJ1-5, with 7 positions matching TRBD1. Germline V gene lookup returns CDR1 SGHTA and CDR2 FQGNSA. V trimming: 3 bases; J trimming: 1 base; junction bases outside the gene matches: 3. The CDR3 has 15 residues. CDR3 sequence (DNA): TGTGCCAGCAGCTTGGGACAGTTCAGCAATCAGCCCCAGCATTTT. Protein sequence: CASSLGQFSNQPQHF.

The chain recombines TRBV14 with TRBJ1-2; 11 bases match TRBD1. Per germline, CDR1 SGHDN and CDR2 FVKESK. This CDR3 has 14 residues. V lost 3 bases, J lost 7 bases, and 4 bases stayed unmatched. The CDR3 loop reads CASSHYGTGGGYTF. The CDR3 DNA reads TGTGCCAGCAGCCATTACGGGACAGGGGGTGGCTACACCTTC.

The rearrangement joins TRBV19 to TRBJ2-5, with 8 bases aligning to TRBD1. CDR3 size: 13 residues. The V segment lost 8 bases and the J segment 5 bases; nucleotides outside the gene matches: 7. The germline V gene encodes CDR1 LNHDA and CDR2 SQIVND (reference sequence). The CDR3 protein is CASGRTGYETQYF. The DNA for the CDR3 is TGTGCCAGTGGAAGGACAGGGTACGAGACCCAGTACTTC.